This T cell receptor beta chain was captured in a study of T cells in Graves' hyperthyroidism and ophthalmopathy. Authors of the study amplified TCR beta CDR3 regions from RNA transcripts. Primed by the HTBI set, a first-round RT-PCR was run on the TCR CDR3. TCRdb itself ran the multiplex PCR reads through MiXCR, one entry per CDR3 protein. The sample lists about 300,000 distinct CDR3 sequences, 25% to 30% occurring once. This clonotype was seen ten or more times. The J segment lost 6 bases and the V segment lost 2 bases, leaving 6 bases of the junction unmatched. Germline CDR1 SGHRS, CDR2 YFSETQ. The CDR3 length is 14 residues.

This receptor was obtained from a middle-aged man with Graves' hyperthyroidism that later progressed to Graves' ophthalmopathy. Sequenced sample: blood. V gene TRBV5-1 combines with J gene TRBJ2-7; 9 nucleotides agree with TRBD2. CDR3: CASSFSGSPGEQYF. The CDR3 nucleotides read TGCGCCAGCAGCTTTAGCGGGAGTCCGGGCGAGCAGTACTTC.